The 8 T cell receptor beta chains below come from one sample, sequenced in a study of control samples from healthy donors and cancer patients. Here immunoSEQ multiplex PCR was the method, and the copy in TCRdb shows in-frame clones only, minus some. The sample carries around 94,000 clones, about 88% recorded once. Material: blood. These receptors all stem from a woman aged 45-60 years in good health.

The chain couples TRBV5-1 to TRBJ1-1; 9 bases fit TRBD1. The CDR3 spans 18 residues. Germline loops: CDR1 SGHRS, CDR2 YFSETQ. V dropped 1 base and J dropped 4; count of bases not matched to a gene: 14. CDR3 sequence reads: CASSLTSGTGIGSTEAFF. Here the CDR3 DNA reads TGCGCCAGCAGCTTGACCTCGGGGACAGGGATCGGTAGCACTGAAGCTTTCTTT.

The chain has TRBV14 and TRBJ1-1, with TRBD1 matching 7 bases. J was trimmed by 4 bases and V by 5 bases; bases with no gene match: 7. CDR1 is SGHDN, CDR2 FVKESK, per germline. The CDR3 length is 14 residues. For the CDR3, the DNA is TGTGCCAGCAGCTTCGACAGGGAGGCCACTGAAGCTTTCTTT. Its protein product is CASSFDREATEAFF.

This chain joins TRBV6-5 and TRBJ2-2; D is possibly TRBD1 (5 bases). The CDR3 consists of 15 residues. V was clipped by 6 bases and J by 1 base, with 12 bases between them. Germline V CDR1 and CDR2: MNHEY, SVGAGI. The CDR3 is CASSLTGVNTGELFF. The CDR3 DNA reads TGTGCCAGCAGCCTTACAGGAGTGAACACCGGGGAGCTGTTTTTT.

The rearrangement links TRBV4-3 to TRBJ2-3; 8 bases agree with TRBD2. This CDR3 region has 16 residues. Germline loops: CDR1 LGHNA, CDR2 YSLEER. V dropped 1 base and J dropped 2; count of bases not matched to a gene: 5. CDR3 amino acids: CASSQGEREFTDTQYF. The CDR3 nucleotides are TGCGCCAGCAGCCAAGGCGAGCGGGAGTTCACAGATACGCAGTATTTT.

V and J are TRBV27 and TRBJ1-5; the D is unclear. The V and J ends lost 4 bases and 0 bases respectively, with 7 bases between them. The CDR3 sequence is 14 residues long. CDR1 and CDR2 (germline): MNHEY, SMNVEV (reference sequence). In DNA form, the CDR3 reads TGTGCCAGCAGTTCACAGTATAGCAATCAGCCCCAGCATTTT. It is translated as CASSSQYSNQPQHF.

The genes are TRBV28 and TRBJ1-2; 7 nucleotides match TRBD1. The germline V gene encodes CDR1 MDHEN and CDR2 SYDVKM. The CDR3 covers 12 residues. Losses at the gene ends were 7 bases for V and 6 bases for J; bases not matched to a gene: 5. Here the CDR3 DNA reads TGTGCCAGCAATTGGGACAGAAATGGCTACACCTTC. It encodes CASNWDRNGYTF.

V is TRBV28 and J is TRBJ2-7; possibly TRBD1 or TRBD2 for D (5 bases each). Per the germline V gene, CDR1 is MDHEN and CDR2 is SYDVKM. CDR3 length: 18 residues. Trimming removed 5 bases from V and 2 bases from J, with 25 bases in between. CDR3 coding DNA: TGTGCCAGCAGTGGGGGAGTTAGCGCGCAGGTACATACCTACGAGCAGTACTTC. It is translated as CASSGGVSAQVHTYEQYF.

This chain uses TRBV3-1 (or the pseudogene TRBV3-2) with TRBJ1-1, with D unresolved. CDR1 LGHDT and CDR2 YNNKEL come from the germline V gene (reference sequence). V was shortened by 4 bases and J by 4 bases, with 13 bases between the two germline ends. The CDR3 has 14 residues. Written as DNA, the CDR3 is TGTGCCAGCAGCCCGCTCCCGGATGCCACTGAAGCTTTCTTT. Translation gives CASSPLPDATEAFF.